This T cell receptor beta chain was recovered during a study of beta chain features in type 1 diabetes. Overall study results and limits: Shorter TCRB CDR3s, moderately but significantly so, marked every one of the four CD4+ subsets in Type 1 diabetes patients.

The V gene lost 0 bases and the J gene lost 2 bases, with 5 bases spanning the gap. This CDR3 contains 14 residues. CDR1 and CDR2 from the germline V gene are MNHNY and SVGAGI (reference sequence). cDNA synthesis used the whole RNA isolate, giving expressed TCRB sequences. Data came from immunoSEQ multiplex PCR; TCRdb stores just in-frame clones and leaves some out. The table lists 40,000 to 55,000 clones, about 48% of them singletons. Turning to this clone: Its antigen is not known.

The origin of this receptor is a man aged 30 to 45 with type 1 diabetes. The sequencing sample was made of stem cell memory CD4+ T cells from blood. V is TRBV6-6 and J is TRBJ2-1; D gene uncertain. The CDR3: CASSYSRTYNEQFF. As DNA, the CDR3 is TGTGCCAGCAGTTACTCGCGTACCTACAATGAGCAGTTCTTC.